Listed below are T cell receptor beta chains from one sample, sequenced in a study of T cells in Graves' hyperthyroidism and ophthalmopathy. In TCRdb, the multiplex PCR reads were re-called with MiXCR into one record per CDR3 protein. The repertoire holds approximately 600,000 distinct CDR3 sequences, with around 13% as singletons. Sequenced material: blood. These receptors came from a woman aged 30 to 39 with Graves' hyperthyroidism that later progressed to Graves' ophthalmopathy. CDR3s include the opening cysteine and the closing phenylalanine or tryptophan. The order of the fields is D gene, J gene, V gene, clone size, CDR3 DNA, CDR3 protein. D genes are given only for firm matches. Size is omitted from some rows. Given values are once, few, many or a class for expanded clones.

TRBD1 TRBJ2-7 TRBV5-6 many TGTGCCAGCAATGGACAGGGGATCGACGAGCAGTACTTC CASNGQGIDEQYF
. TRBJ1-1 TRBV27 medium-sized TGTGCCAGCAGTTTATATACAGGGTACACTGAAGCTTTCTTT CASSLYTGYTEAFF
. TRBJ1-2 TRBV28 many TGTGCCAGCACCTCTTGGGCAGATTCTTATGGCTACACCTTC CASTSWADSYGYTF
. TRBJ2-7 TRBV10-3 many TGTGCCATCAGTGAGTCGGGGCTAGCCTCCTCCTACGAGCAGTACTTC CAISESGLASSYEQYF
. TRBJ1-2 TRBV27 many TGTGCCAGCAGTCGTAAGGGGATTGTTGGCTACACCTTC CASSRKGIVGYTF
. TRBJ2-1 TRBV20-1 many TGCAGTGCTAGCGGGAGTTCTTCCTACAATGAGCAGTTCTTC CSASGSSSYNEQFF
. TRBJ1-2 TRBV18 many TGTGCCAGCTCACCAGCAGGGAATGGCTACACCTTC CASSPAGNGYTF
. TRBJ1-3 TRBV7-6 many TGTGCCAGCAGCCCACCCCCATGGACGTCTCTGACCACCATATATTTT CASSPPPWTSLTTIYF
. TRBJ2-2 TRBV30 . TGTGCCTGGAGTGCTGGGGGGCAAAGCTTGGACACCGGGGAGCTGTTTTTT CAWSAGGQSLDTGELFF
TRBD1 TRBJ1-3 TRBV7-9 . TGTGCCAGCAGCCCCCGACAGGGGGCTTTCGGAAACACCATATATTTT CASSPRQGAFGNTIYF
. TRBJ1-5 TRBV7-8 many TGTGCCAGCACTGCAGTGGGGGGGAAGGAGCCCCAGCATTTT CASTAVGGKEPQHF
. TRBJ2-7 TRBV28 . TGTGCCAGCAGTGCTCGGTGGTCCTACGAGCAGTACTTC CASSARWSYEQYF
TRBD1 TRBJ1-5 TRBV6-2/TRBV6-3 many TGTGCCAGCAGTCCAGATCCGGGACAGGGAGGGAATCAGCCCCAGCATTTT CASSPDPGQGGNQPQHF
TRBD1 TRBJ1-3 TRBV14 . TGTGCCAGCAGCCAGACAGGGTCTTTCTCTGGAAACACCATATATTTT CASSQTGSFSGNTIYF
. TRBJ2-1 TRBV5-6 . TGTGCCAGCAGCCCACTGGACGGATACAATGAGCAGTTCTTC CASSPLDGYNEQFF
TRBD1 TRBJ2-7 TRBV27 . TGTGCCAGCAGCAACGACAGGGCGGGCACCTACGAGCAGTACTTC CASSNDRAGTYEQYF
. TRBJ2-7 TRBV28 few TGTGCCAGCACCCTTCCCGGGGGCGGCGAGCAGTACTTC CASTLPGGGEQYF
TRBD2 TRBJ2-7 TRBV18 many TGTGCCAGCTCACCACTTGGGACTAGCGTCTACGAGCAGTACTTC CASSPLGTSVYEQYF
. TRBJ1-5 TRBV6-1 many TGTGCCAGCATGGGGACTGCAAATCAGCCCCAGCATTTT CASMGTANQPQHF
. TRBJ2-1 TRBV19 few TGTGCCAGTAGTATAGCGGGGAGCGACAATGAGCAGTTCTTC CASSIAGSDNEQFF
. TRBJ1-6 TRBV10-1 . TGCGCCAGCGCTCTCGGGAGTAATTCACCCCTCCACTTT CASALGSNSPLHF
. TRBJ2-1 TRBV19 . TGTGCCAGTAGTATACGGCTGGACAATGAGCAGTTCTTC CASSIRLDNEQFF
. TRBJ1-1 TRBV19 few TGTGCCAGTAGTCCTAATTTATTGGGCGGTGAAGCTTTCTTT CASSPNLLGGEAFF
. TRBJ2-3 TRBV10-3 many TGTGCCACGAAGGAGAGCGCCGGGACCGCAGATACGCAGTATTTT CATKESAGTADTQYF
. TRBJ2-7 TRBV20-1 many TGCAGTGCTAGCTCCGGCCAACACTCCTACGAGCAGTACTTC CSASSGQHSYEQYF
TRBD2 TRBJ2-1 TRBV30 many TGTGCCTGGAGTGCGGGACTAGGGGGCAATGAGCAGTTCTTC CAWSAGLGGNEQFF
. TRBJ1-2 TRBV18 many TGTGCCAGCTCACCGTCAGGGTTAAGTGATGGCTACACCTTC CASSPSGLSDGYTF
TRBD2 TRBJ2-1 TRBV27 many TGTGCCAGCAGTTTCCGGCCTAGCGGGAGTAAAGTCAATGAGCAGTTCTTC CASSFRPSGSKVNEQFF
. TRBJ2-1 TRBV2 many TGTGCCAGCCACCCTCCGGTACTAGCATCCAATGAGCAGTTCTTC CASHPPVLASNEQFF
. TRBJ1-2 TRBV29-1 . TGCAGCGTGGATATGGGGAACGTTTATGGCTACACCTTC CSVDMGNVYGYTF
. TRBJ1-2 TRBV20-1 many TGCAGTGCTGGGGAGGATGGTGGCTACACCTTC CSAGEDGGYTF
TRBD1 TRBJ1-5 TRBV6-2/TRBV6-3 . TGTGCCAGCAGTCGAGCGGGACAGGGGAGCAATCAGCCCCAGCATTTT CASSRAGQGSNQPQHF
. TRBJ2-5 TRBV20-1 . TGCAGTGCTAGAGATAGGGGCCCGATGGGGTGGTTACAAGAGACCCAGTACTTC CSARDRGPMGWLQETQYF
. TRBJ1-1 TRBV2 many TGTGCCAGCAGTGAAAGTAGGGCTGAAGCTTTCTTT CASSESRAEAFF
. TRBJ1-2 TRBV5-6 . TGTGCCAGCAGCTCCTCATGGACAGAGGTTAGCTACACCTTC CASSSSWTEVSYTF
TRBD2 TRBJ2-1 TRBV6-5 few TGTGCCAGCAGTTACTCGTATCCGGGACTAGCGGACTACAATGAGCAGTTCTTC CASSYSYPGLADYNEQFF
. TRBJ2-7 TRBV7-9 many TGTGCCAGCAGCTCGGACAGTCTTGAGCAGTACTTC CASSSDSLEQYF
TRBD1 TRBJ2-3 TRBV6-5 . TGTGCCAGCAGTTACTTGGACAGGGAAACTACGCAGTATTTT CASSYLDRETTQYF
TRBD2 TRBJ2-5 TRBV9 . TGTGCCAGCAGCGTAGTAGGGGTAGCGGGAGGTCGGGAGACCCAGTACTTC CASSVVGVAGGRETQYF
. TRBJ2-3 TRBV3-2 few TGTGCCAGCAGCCTCCTTCCGGGACTCATGACAGATACGCAGTATTTT CASSLLPGLMTDTQYF
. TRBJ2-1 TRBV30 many TGTGCCTGGAGTGGTTCCTACAATGAGCAGTTCTTC CAWSGSYNEQFF
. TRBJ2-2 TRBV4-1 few TGCGCCAGCAGTTTCGACTCCTCGCCCACCGGGGAGCTGTTTTTT CASSFDSSPTGELFF
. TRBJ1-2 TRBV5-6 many TGTGCCAGCACCGCTAGGAGGAACTATGGCTACACCTTC CASTARRNYGYTF
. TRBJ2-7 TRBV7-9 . TGTGCCAGCAGCTTACGACAGGCTAAGGAGCAGTACTTC CASSLRQAKEQYF
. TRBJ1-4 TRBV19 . TGTGCCAGTAGTGAGGCTGGAGGTAATGGAAAACTGTTTTTT CASSEAGGNGKLFF
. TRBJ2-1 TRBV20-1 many TGCAGTGCTAGCGCTACCTACGATGAGCAGTTCTTC CSASATYDEQFF
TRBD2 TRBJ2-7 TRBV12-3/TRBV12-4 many TGTGCCAGCAGCCTTAGCGGGAGTCCTGACGAGCAGTACTTC CASSLSGSPDEQYF
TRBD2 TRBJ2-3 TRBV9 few TGTGCCAGCAGCTTAAACCCTAGCGGGAGCGTGACAGATACGCAGTATTTT CASSLNPSGSVTDTQYF
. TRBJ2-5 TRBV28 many TGTGCCAGCAGTATAACGTATCGGGAGACCCAGTACTTC CASSITYRETQYF
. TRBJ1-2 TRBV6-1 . TGTGCCAGCAGTGTTTTGGGAGGGAAGGCTGGCTACACCTTC CASSVLGGKAGYTF
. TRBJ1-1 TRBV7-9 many TGTGCCAGCAGCTTAAATGGCTCGGCTTTCTTT CASSLNGSAFF